One T cell receptor beta chain is described in this entry. The identical CDR3 is also encoded by other nucleotide sequences in the sample. It was CD45RO-negative cells, positively selected for CCR7, that made up naive CD8 cells, with terminally differentiated effector memory CD45RA+ cells excluded. The data originate from a study of shared clonotypes between healthy human individuals. The V end was cut by 2 bases, the J end by 3 bases, with 8 bases between. Germline V gene sequence: CDR1 MNHEY, CDR2 SMNVEV (reference sequence). This CDR3 has 14 amino acids. Using immunoSEQ multiplex PCR, the repertoire was profiled, and TCRdb retains in-frame clones only, with some absent. This sample carries about 820,000 clones, nearly 95% of them seen once, and the ten largest clones take 20% to 30%.

The specimen sequenced was naive CD8+ T cells sorted from blood. The clonotype was recovered from a man aged 30 to 45 in good health. The V call is TRBV27, the J call TRBJ2-1; D remains unclear. The CDR3 DNA sequence: TGTGCCAGCAGTTTACAGTCTAGCTACAATGAGCAGTTCTTC. Translated, it gives CASSLQSSYNEQFF.